This entry concerns a single T cell receptor (beta chain). The antigen remains unidentified. Terminally differentiated effector memory CD45RA+ cells were excluded from the naive CD8 cells, which were CD45RO-negative and positively selected for CCR7. Evenly divided among several immunoSEQ plates was the genomic DNA of each subset. Assay: immunoSEQ multiplex PCR; the TCRdb copy retains only in-frame clones and omits some. Of about 680,000 clones detected, just over 90% appear once; the ten largest clones hold roughly 24%. This CDR3 contains 13 residues. V was pared by 7 bases and J by 5 bases, with 15 bases between. Germline V lookup: CDR1 SQVTM, CDR2 ANQGSEA. These data originate in a study of shared clonotypes between healthy human individuals. Study in general: Per donor, CD8 memory used one plate, CD8 naive used two, CD4 memory used three and CD4 naive used three. Study-wide results and limits: Generation probability values for non-shared clonotypes were lower than those for clonotypes shared by all four donors.

Material: naive CD8+ T cells sorted from blood. The origin of this receptor is a man aged 25 to 45 in good health. V is TRBV29-1 and J is TRBJ2-1, with D possibly matching TRBD1 (5 bases). CDR3 residues: CSARVLLDNEQFF. CDR3 nucleotides: TGCAGCGCCAGGGTCCTCCTAGACAATGAGCAGTTCTTC.